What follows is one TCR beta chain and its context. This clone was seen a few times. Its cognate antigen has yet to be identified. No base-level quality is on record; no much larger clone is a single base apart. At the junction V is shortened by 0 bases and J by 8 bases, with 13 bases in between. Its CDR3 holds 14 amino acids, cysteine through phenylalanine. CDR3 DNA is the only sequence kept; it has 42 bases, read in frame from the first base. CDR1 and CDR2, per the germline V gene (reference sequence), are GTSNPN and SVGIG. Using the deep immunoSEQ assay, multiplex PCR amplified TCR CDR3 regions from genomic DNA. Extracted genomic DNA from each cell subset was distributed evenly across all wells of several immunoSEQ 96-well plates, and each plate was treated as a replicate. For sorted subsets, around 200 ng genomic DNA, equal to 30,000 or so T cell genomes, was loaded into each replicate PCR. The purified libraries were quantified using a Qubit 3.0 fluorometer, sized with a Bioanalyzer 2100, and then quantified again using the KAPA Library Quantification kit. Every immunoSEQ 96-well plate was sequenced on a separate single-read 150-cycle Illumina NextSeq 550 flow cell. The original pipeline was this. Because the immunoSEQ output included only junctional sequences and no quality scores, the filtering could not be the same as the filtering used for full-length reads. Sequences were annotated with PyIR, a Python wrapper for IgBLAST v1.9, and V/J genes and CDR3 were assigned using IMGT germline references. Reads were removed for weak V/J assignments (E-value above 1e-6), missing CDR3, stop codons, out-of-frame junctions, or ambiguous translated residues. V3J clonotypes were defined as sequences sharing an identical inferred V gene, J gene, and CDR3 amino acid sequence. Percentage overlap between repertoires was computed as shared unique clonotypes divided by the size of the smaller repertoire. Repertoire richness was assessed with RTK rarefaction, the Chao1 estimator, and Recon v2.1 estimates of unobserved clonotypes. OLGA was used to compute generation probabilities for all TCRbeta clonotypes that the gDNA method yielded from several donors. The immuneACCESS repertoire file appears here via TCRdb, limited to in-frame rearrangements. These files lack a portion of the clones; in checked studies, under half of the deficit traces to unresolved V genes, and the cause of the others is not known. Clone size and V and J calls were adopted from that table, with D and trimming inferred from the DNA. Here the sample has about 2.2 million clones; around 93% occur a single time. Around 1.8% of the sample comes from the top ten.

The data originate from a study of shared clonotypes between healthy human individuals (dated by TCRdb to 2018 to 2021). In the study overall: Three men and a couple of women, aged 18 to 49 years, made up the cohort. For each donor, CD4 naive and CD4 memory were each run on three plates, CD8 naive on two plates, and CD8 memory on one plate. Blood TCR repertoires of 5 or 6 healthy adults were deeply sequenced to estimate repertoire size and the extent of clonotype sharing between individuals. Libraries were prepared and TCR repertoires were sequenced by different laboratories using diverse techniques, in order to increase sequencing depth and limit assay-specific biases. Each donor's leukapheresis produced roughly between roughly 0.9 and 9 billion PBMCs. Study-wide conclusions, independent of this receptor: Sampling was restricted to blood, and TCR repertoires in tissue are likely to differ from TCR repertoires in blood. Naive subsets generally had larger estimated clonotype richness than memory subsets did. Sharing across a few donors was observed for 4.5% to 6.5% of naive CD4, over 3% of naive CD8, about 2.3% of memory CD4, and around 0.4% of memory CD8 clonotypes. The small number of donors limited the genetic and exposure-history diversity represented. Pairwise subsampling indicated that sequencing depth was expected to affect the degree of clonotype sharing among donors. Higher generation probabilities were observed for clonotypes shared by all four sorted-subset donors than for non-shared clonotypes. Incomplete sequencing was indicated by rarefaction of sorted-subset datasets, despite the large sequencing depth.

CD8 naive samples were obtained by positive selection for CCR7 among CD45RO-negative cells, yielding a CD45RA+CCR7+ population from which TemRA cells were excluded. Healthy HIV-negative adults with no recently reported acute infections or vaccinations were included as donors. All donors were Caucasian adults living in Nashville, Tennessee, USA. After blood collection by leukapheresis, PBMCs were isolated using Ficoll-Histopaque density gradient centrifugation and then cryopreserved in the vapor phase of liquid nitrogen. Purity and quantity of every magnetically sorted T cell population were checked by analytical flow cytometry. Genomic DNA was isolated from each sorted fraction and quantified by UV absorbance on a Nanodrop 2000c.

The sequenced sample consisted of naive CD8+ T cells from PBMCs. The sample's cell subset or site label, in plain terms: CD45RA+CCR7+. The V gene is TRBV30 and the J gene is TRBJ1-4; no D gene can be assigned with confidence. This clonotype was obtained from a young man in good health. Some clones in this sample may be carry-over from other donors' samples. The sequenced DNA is TGTGCCTGGAGTGTAGGGCGGCCTGGGGAAAAACTGTTTTTT. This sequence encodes CAWSVGRPGEKLFF.